This T cell receptor (beta chain) was profiled in a study of identical twins. Whole-study results and caveats: Findings depended on cross-sectional statistics rather than tracking the same donors. Out-of-frame alpha sequences common to twins were enriched for low generation probability. Weaker excess sharing between twins was seen in beta out-of-frame sequences.

Through template switching, a universal primer site was introduced, and the cDNA contained unique molecular identifiers. TCRdb analysed the 5' RACE reads with MiXCR anew, one entry per CDR3 protein. The sample shows approximately 590,000 distinct CDR3 sequences, 9.6% of them seen only once. On this clonotype: Its antigen is not known.

V was clipped by 5 bases and J by 8 bases; unmatched bases: 7. The CDR3 loop spans 12 amino acids. Germline V gene sequence: CDR1 GTSNPN, CDR2 SVGIG (reference sequence). This sample was also put to use in a study of yellow fever vaccine responses in identical twins.

What was sequenced was PBMCs. This clonotype was sampled from a woman aged 18-35 years in good health. V usage is TRBV30 and J usage is TRBJ1-2; 8 nucleotides agree with TRBD1. The CDR3 DNA reads TGTGCCTGGGATGGGACAGGCGGCGGCTACACCTTC. It translates to CAWDGTGGGYTF.